These T cell receptor beta chains were read from a single sample in a study of early T cells in non-severe SARS-CoV-2 infection. One entry per CDR3 protein, called by TCRdb with MiXCR from the 5' RACE reads. The repertoire holds approximately 50,000 distinct CDR3 sequences, with 8.5% to 10% as singletons. Material for sequencing was whole blood. Receptor source: an adult who was a healthcare worker with PCR-confirmed SARS-CoV-2 infection or an uninfected control (not recorded which). The conserved cysteine and the conserved F or W are not part of the CDR3 here. Fields, in order: CDR3 protein, CDR3 length, V gene, J gene.

SVLTGYSGRDGGKLF,15,TRBV29-1,TRBJ1-4
SVEGGQRYGYT,11,TRBV29-1,TRBJ1-2
ASSLAAGGTETQY,13,TRBV5-1,TRBJ2-5
ASSLGQGYNEQF,12,TRBV5-4,TRBJ2-1
ASSPGPYGGTQY,12,TRBV12-3/TRBV12-4,TRBJ2-3
AWSPSGANVLT,11,TRBV30,TRBJ2-6
SARAPGQGTSGNTIY,15,TRBV20-1,TRBJ1-3
ASSESRDLNGYT,12,TRBV2,TRBJ1-2
ASSRETVYGYT,11,TRBV7-9,TRBJ1-2
ASSLGPSREQF,11,TRBV7-3,TRBJ2-1
ASGPEQF,7,TRBV9,TRBJ2-1
ASSEGGRDNEQF,12,TRBV4-1,TRBJ2-1
ASSLQGLGASAEAF,14,TRBV7-9,TRBJ1-1
AIQFGSNYGYT,11,TRBV10-3,TRBJ1-2
ASRQQAGGLYEQY,13,TRBV7-2,TRBJ2-7
ASSLEGAHSRESYEQF,16,TRBV7-9,TRBJ2-1
SAGERGHEQY,10,TRBV20-1,TRBJ2-7
ASSLSETGQGDTQY,14,TRBV5-6,TRBJ2-3
ASSLLAPGPTGELF,14,TRBV11-2,TRBJ2-2
ASSNRDRGSGANVLT,15,TRBV19,TRBJ2-6
SATQGTADTQY,11,TRBV29-1,TRBJ2-3
ASSLTGTSGAYEQY,14,TRBV5-1,TRBJ2-7
ASSLADSSSYGYT,13,TRBV7-9,TRBJ1-2
ASSAGRGYT,9,TRBV3-1,TRBJ1-2
ASRLGGEEF,9,TRBV19,TRBJ2-1
SADRDSNQPQH,11,TRBV20-1,TRBJ1-5
ASSWSQRISYEQY,13,TRBV28,TRBJ2-7
ASIWGVTEAF,10,TRBV6-1,TRBJ1-1
ASSPVWRAGTNEQY,14,TRBV28,TRBJ2-7
SARAGQGASREQF,13,TRBV20-1,TRBJ2-1
ASSPQGLAAPGRTGELF,17,TRBV11-2,TRBJ2-2
ASSQIYRDRGETQY,14,TRBV7-8,TRBJ2-5
ASSQVGPDGYT,11,TRBV4-2,TRBJ1-2
ASSLDASGSTGELF,14,TRBV7-7,TRBJ2-2
ASSFTGGAEGYT,12,TRBV5-1,TRBJ1-2
ASSPTGLGNTGELF,14,TRBV7-7,TRBJ2-2
ASSSAATYEQY,11,TRBV7-8,TRBJ2-7
ASSPNNYGYT,10,TRBV12-3/TRBV12-4,TRBJ1-2
AWSGYGGLRAF,11,TRBV30,TRBJ1-1
ASSLGSNSPLH,11,TRBV27,TRBJ1-6
ASRGTGTGTGELF,13,TRBV5-6,TRBJ2-2
SVSSGRYEQY,10,TRBV29-1,TRBJ2-7